The rows below give T cell receptor beta chains drawn from one sample of a study of Ad26.COV2.S vaccination and SARS-CoV-2 variants. The assay was immunoSEQ multiplex PCR, and TCRdb's table has in-frame clones only and misses some. The sample carries about 400,000 clones, about 85% recorded once. The starting material was peripheral blood, obtained in a trial of Ad26.COV2.S vaccine versus placebo. The source is a person aged 18-65 years who received the Ad26.COV2.S COVID-19 vaccine or a placebo. CDR3s include the opening cysteine and the closing phenylalanine or tryptophan. The D gene is left open where the match is weak. Only some rows state a clone size, as once, few, many or a class for expanded clones.

CDR3nt	CDR3aa	d_gene	v_gene	j_gene	abundance
TGCGCCAGCAGCCAAGCCTTAGGGGAGTCTGGAAACACCATATATTTT	CASSQALGESGNTIYF	NA	TRBV4-1	TRBJ1-3	NA
TGCGCCAGCTCGGCAGGAGGAATCCACCAGCCCCAGCATTTT	CASSAGGIHQPQHF	NA	TRBV5-1	TRBJ1-5	NA
TGCGCCAGCAGATTGGGTCTAGTCGAGACCCAGTACTTC	CASRLGLVETQYF	NA	TRBV10-2	TRBJ2-5	NA
TGTGCCAGCAGAGAGGGGGGGATGGTAGATACGCAGTATTTT	CASREGGMVDTQYF	NA	TRBV11-2	TRBJ2-3	NA
TGCAGCGTTCGTCCGGGACAGGGGCCCACCTACGAGCAGTACTTC	CSVRPGQGPTYEQYF	TRBD1	TRBV29-1	TRBJ2-7	NA
TGTGCCAGCATCCTCAGGACAGGGGAAAGGTACACTGAAGCTTTCTTT	CASILRTGERYTEAFF	TRBD1	TRBV7-9	TRBJ1-1	NA
TGCGCCAGCAGCGCGGGACAGGGGGTAGGCTACACCTTC	CASSAGQGVGYTF	TRBD1	TRBV10-2	TRBJ1-2	NA
TGTGCCAGTAGTACCCGGTGGGACACTGAAGCTTTCTTT	CASSTRWDTEAFF	NA	TRBV19	TRBJ1-1	NA
TGCGCCAGCAGCTGGTCGGCGACAGGCTCCTATGGCTACACCTTC	CASSWSATGSYGYTF	NA	TRBV5-1	TRBJ1-2	once
TGCAGTGCTAGTGAGCGGCGGGGCAATCAGCCCCAGCATTTT	CSASERRGNQPQHF	NA	TRBV20-1	TRBJ1-5	NA
TGTGCCAGCAGCTTTACCGGATTGGGAACATCTGAAGCTTTCTTT	CASSFTGLGTSEAFF	NA	TRBV13	TRBJ1-1	NA
TGTGCCAGCAGCCCTAGCGGGGGGGGTTACAATGAGCAGTTCTTC	CASSPSGGGYNEQFF	TRBD2	TRBV7-2	TRBJ2-1	NA
TGTGCCAGCAGTTACTCGGGTCAGTGGAACACTGAAGCTTTCTTT	CASSYSGQWNTEAFF	NA	TRBV6-5	TRBJ1-1	NA
TGTGCCATCAGTGAGTCCGGGACGGCTAATCAGCCCCAGCATTTT	CAISESGTANQPQHF	NA	TRBV10-3	TRBJ1-5	NA
TGCGCCAGCAGCCAAGACCGAGAGACCCAGTACTTC	CASSQDRETQYF	NA	TRBV4-3	TRBJ2-5	once
TGTGCCACCAGCACGCTCTGGAGGGGAGGCGGCACCGGGGAGCTGTTTTTT	CATSTLWRGGGTGELFF	NA	TRBV15	TRBJ2-2	NA
TGTGCCAGCAGCTTAGCCCATACAGGGAGGAACGAGCAGTACTTC	CASSLAHTGRNEQYF	NA	TRBV7-6	TRBJ2-7	NA
TGTGCCAGCAGCTTGGATAGCAATCAGCCCCAGCATTTT	CASSLDSNQPQHF	NA	TRBV5-8	TRBJ1-5	NA
TGTGCCAGTCAAACATGGGACACCATATATTTT	CASQTWDTIYF	NA	TRBV19	TRBJ1-3	NA
TGTGCCAGCAGTTACCGGGGACAGGGAAACACTGAAGCTTTCTTT	CASSYRGQGNTEAFF	TRBD1	TRBV6-5	TRBJ1-1	NA
TGTGCCAGCAGCTCGAACAGGGAGCCTGACGAGCAGTACTTC	CASSSNREPDEQYF	NA	TRBV11-2	TRBJ2-7	NA
TGTGCCAGCTCACAGCTCGGGGGGGTCGGTGAAAAACTGTTTTTT	CASSQLGGVGEKLFF	NA	TRBV18	TRBJ1-4	NA
TGCGCCAGCAGCTTTGGCTTACTACCTGGAAACACCATATATTTT	CASSFGLLPGNTIYF	NA	TRBV5-1	TRBJ1-3	NA
TGCGCCAGCAGCCAAGATGGAGCCCACGGAGATACGCAGTATTTT	CASSQDGAHGDTQYF	NA	TRBV4-1	TRBJ2-3	NA
TGTGCCAGCAGCCAGGGACAACATCTCACCGGCTCCTATAATTCACCCCTCCACTTT	CASSQGQHLTGSYNSPLHF	NA	TRBV7-6	TRBJ1-6	once
TGTGCCAGCATTGAGCGGACATGGGGCACTGAAGCTTTCTTT	CASIERTWGTEAFF	NA	TRBV2	TRBJ1-1	NA
TGTGCCAGCAGCGTAGATGGGCATGGAGAGACCCAGTACTTC	CASSVDGHGETQYF	NA	TRBV9	TRBJ2-5	few
TGTGCCAGCAGCCAAGAGATAGTAGACACGGGTGAGCAGTTCTTC	CASSQEIVDTGEQFF	NA	TRBV3-1/TRBV3-2	TRBJ2-1	NA
TGTGCCAGCAGCCAAGCGCCGGGACAAATCCCCAATCAGCCCCAGCATTTT	CASSQAPGQIPNQPQHF	NA	TRBV3-1/TRBV3-2	TRBJ1-5	NA
TGTGCCAGTAGTATAGTGGAGGGGGCCGGGCAGCCCCAGCATTTT	CASSIVEGAGQPQHF	TRBD1	TRBV19	TRBJ1-5	NA
TGTGCCAGCAGCTCCCGATGGGGACTAGCGGGGGGTTCCTACAATGAGCAGTTCTTC	CASSSRWGLAGGSYNEQFF	TRBD2	TRBV7-2	TRBJ2-1	NA
TGTGCCAGCAGCTTAAAAGGGAACACTGAAGCTTTCTTT	CASSLKGNTEAFF	NA	TRBV11-2	TRBJ1-1	NA
TGTGCCAGCAGCGCCGTGGGGGGTGAAGCCTACGAGCAGTACTTC	CASSAVGGEAYEQYF	NA	TRBV5-6	TRBJ2-7	NA
TGTGCCAGTCGTGGGAGGGGGTTTACAGCTTTCTTT	CASRGRGFTAFF	NA	TRBV27	TRBJ1-1	once
TGTGCCATCAGGGGGACAGTCTACAATGAGCAGTTCTTC	CAIRGTVYNEQFF	TRBD1	TRBV10-3	TRBJ2-1	NA
TGTGCCAGCAGCTCGTACTTGCAGACTGAAGCTTTCTTT	CASSSYLQTEAFF	NA	TRBV5-6	TRBJ1-1	NA
TGTGCCAGCAGCAAGGACAGGGCTGAGACCCAGTACTTC	CASSKDRAETQYF	TRBD1	TRBV7-2	TRBJ2-5	NA
TGTGCCAGCAGTGACAAACAGGGTTACGAGCAGTACTTC	CASSDKQGYEQYF	NA	TRBV6-4	TRBJ2-7	NA
TGTGCCAGCAGTTACGGCACTGAAGCTTTCTTT	CASSYGTEAFF	NA	TRBV6-5	TRBJ1-1	NA
TGTGCCAGCAGCCAAGGGGGTACAGGGGAAGGCTATGGCTACACCTTC	CASSQGGTGEGYGYTF	TRBD1	TRBV3-1/TRBV3-2	TRBJ1-2	NA
TGTGCCAGCAGCTTAGGTTACTCCGGGACAGGAGGGTTCTTC	CASSLGYSGTGGFF	TRBD1	TRBV7-2	TRBJ2-1	NA
TGTGCCAGCAGCTTGGGACAGGGGAGTACTGAAGCTTTCTTT	CASSLGQGSTEAFF	TRBD1	TRBV5-4	TRBJ1-1	few
TGCAGCGTTGATCCTCCTTTCATAGATTTGAACACTGAAGCTTTCTTT	CSVDPPFIDLNTEAFF	NA	TRBV29-1	TRBJ1-1	once
TGTGCCAGCAGCTTACGGACCCCGGCTACAGATACGCAGTATTTT	CASSLRTPATDTQYF	NA	TRBV7-6	TRBJ2-3	NA
TGTGCCAGCAGCCAGCGAGAGTTGCGTGACAGCGACTACGAGCAGTACTTC	CASSQRELRDSDYEQYF	NA	TRBV4-2	TRBJ2-7	NA
TGTGCCAGCAGGCGTACGGGACAGGGGTACAATGAGCAGTTCTTC	CASRRTGQGYNEQFF	TRBD1	TRBV3-1/TRBV3-2	TRBJ2-1	NA
TGTGCCAGCGTTACAGGGGTGACTAATGAAAAACTGTTTTTT	CASVTGVTNEKLFF	TRBD1	TRBV6-5	TRBJ1-4	NA
TGCGCCAGCAGCCAAGGACTATCAAAAGGCTACACCTTC	CASSQGLSKGYTF	NA	TRBV4-3	TRBJ1-2	few
TGTGCCAGCAGTGCAGGGCCCGCTAAATTTGGCTACACCTTC	CASSAGPAKFGYTF	NA	TRBV6-4	TRBJ1-2	NA
TGTGCCAGCAGTTTAGGGGCCTATGGCTACACCTTC	CASSLGAYGYTF	NA	TRBV12-3/TRBV12-4	TRBJ1-2	NA
TGCAGTCCAGGGGGGCTTACCTTC	CSPGGLTF	TRBD1	TRBV20-1	TRBJ1-2	NA
TGTGCCTGGAGTGTACGGGCTGATCAGCCCCAGCATTTT	CAWSVRADQPQHF	NA	TRBV30	TRBJ1-5	NA
TGCGCCAGCAGCCAAGATTTAGGCCGCACAGATACGCAGTATTTT	CASSQDLGRTDTQYF	NA	TRBV4-3	TRBJ2-3	NA
TGTGCCAGCAGTGAAATCCAGGAGCTAGCCAAAAACATTCAGTACTTC	CASSEIQELAKNIQYF	NA	TRBV6-4	TRBJ2-4	NA
TGTGCCAGCAGCTTAGACAGTTATTCACCCCTCCACTTT	CASSLDSYSPLHF	NA	TRBV28	TRBJ1-6	once
TGTGCCAGCACCTCGACGGGGGGTTGGGAAAAACTGTTTTTT	CASTSTGGWEKLFF	NA	TRBV2	TRBJ1-4	NA
TGTGCCAGCAGTGGGGCAGGGCCTGGAAACACCATATATTTT	CASSGAGPGNTIYF	NA	TRBV2	TRBJ1-3	NA